This is a list of T cell receptor beta chains from one sample in a study of T cell changes during pregnancy in multiple sclerosis. Sequencing was performed with immunoSEQ multiplex PCR; in TCRdb, only in-frame clones are kept and a portion is missing. Seen here are about 50,000 clones, about nine tenths observed once, and the top ten hold 9.5% to 13%. Sequenced here: CD8+ T cells from peripheral blood mononuclear cells, sampled after pregnancy. These receptors were obtained from a female donor with multiple sclerosis, enrolled in a pregnancy study. CDR3s include the opening cysteine and the closing phenylalanine or tryptophan. D genes are given only for firm matches. A clone size is listed for some rows: how often the clone was seen (once, few, many), or a class if it is expanded.

clone_size: -
j_call: TRBJ1-4
cdr3_length: 14
d_call: -
v_call: TRBV6-5
cdr3_aa: CASSYSGIYEKLFF
cdr3_nt: TGTGCCAGCAGTTACTCCGGGATTTATGAAAAACTGTTTTTT

clone_size: -
j_call: TRBJ1-2
cdr3_length: 14
d_call: TRBD1
v_call: TRBV2
cdr3_aa: CATQSSDRAYGYTF
cdr3_nt: TGTGCCACCCAGAGCAGCGACAGGGCCTATGGCTACACCTTC

clone_size: -
j_call: TRBJ2-1
cdr3_length: 13
d_call: -
v_call: TRBV6-5
cdr3_aa: CASAASNYNEQFF
cdr3_nt: TGTGCCAGCGCGGCAAGCAACTACAATGAGCAGTTCTTC

clone_size: -
j_call: TRBJ1-5
cdr3_length: 17
d_call: -
v_call: TRBV19
cdr3_aa: CASSIDLWGEGYQPQHF
cdr3_nt: TGTGCCAGTAGTATAGATCTGTGGGGGGAGGGATATCAGCCCCAGCATTTT

clone_size: -
j_call: TRBJ2-1
cdr3_length: 16
d_call: -
v_call: TRBV7-8
cdr3_aa: CASSLARTSEGNEQFF
cdr3_nt: TGTGCCAGCAGCTTAGCGCGGACCAGCGAGGGAAATGAGCAGTTCTTC

clone_size: -
j_call: TRBJ1-5
cdr3_length: 15
d_call: -
v_call: TRBV19
cdr3_aa: CASSIASTYNQPQHF
cdr3_nt: TGTGCCAGTAGTATCGCCTCAACCTACAATCAGCCCCAGCATTTT

clone_size: -
j_call: TRBJ2-1
cdr3_length: 15
d_call: TRBD1
v_call: TRBV5-6
cdr3_aa: CASSLGQSSYNEQFF
cdr3_nt: TGTGCCAGCAGCCTGGGACAGAGCTCCTACAATGAGCAGTTCTTC

clone_size: -
j_call: TRBJ2-2
cdr3_length: 15
d_call: TRBD2
v_call: TRBV4-1
cdr3_aa: CASSRGLALTGELFF
cdr3_nt: TGCGCCAGCAGCCGAGGACTAGCTCTTACCGGGGAGCTGTTTTTT

clone_size: -
j_call: TRBJ1-5
cdr3_length: 15
d_call: TRBD1
v_call: TRBV4-2
cdr3_aa: CASSQESGGSQPQHF
cdr3_nt: TGTGCCAGCAGCCAAGAATCAGGGGGTAGTCAGCCCCAGCATTTT

clone_size: -
j_call: TRBJ1-1
cdr3_length: 15
d_call: -
v_call: TRBV9
cdr3_aa: CASSVLKQGNTEAFF
cdr3_nt: TGTGCCAGCAGCGTACTCAAACAGGGGAACACTGAAGCTTTCTTT

clone_size: -
j_call: TRBJ2-5
cdr3_length: 13
d_call: -
v_call: TRBV5-1
cdr3_aa: CASSWTVQETQYF
cdr3_nt: TGCGCCAGCAGCTGGACAGTACAAGAGACCCAGTACTTC

clone_size: -
j_call: TRBJ2-1
cdr3_length: 15
d_call: TRBD1
v_call: TRBV6-1
cdr3_aa: CASSPGGEGYNEQFF
cdr3_nt: TGTGCCAGCAGCCCAGGGGGCGAAGGCTACAATGAGCAGTTCTTC

clone_size: -
j_call: TRBJ2-3
cdr3_length: 14
d_call: -
v_call: TRBV19
cdr3_aa: CASSWVQGADTQYF
cdr3_nt: TGTGCCAGTAGTTGGGTTCAGGGTGCAGATACGCAGTATTTT

clone_size: -
j_call: TRBJ2-1
cdr3_length: 14
d_call: -
v_call: TRBV15
cdr3_aa: CATSPESSYNEQFF
cdr3_nt: TGTGCCACCAGTCCCGAGAGCTCCTACAATGAGCAGTTCTTC

clone_size: -
j_call: TRBJ1-2
cdr3_length: 14
d_call: TRBD1
v_call: TRBV30
cdr3_aa: CASNYRGQWHGYTF
cdr3_nt: TGTGCCTCCAACTACAGGGGGCAGTGGCATGGCTACACCTTC

clone_size: -
j_call: TRBJ2-7
cdr3_length: 16
d_call: -
v_call: TRBV27
cdr3_aa: CASSLQTSALPGEQYF
cdr3_nt: TGTGCCAGCAGTCTACAGACATCAGCCCTGCCGGGGGAGCAGTACTTC

clone_size: -
j_call: TRBJ1-2
cdr3_length: 13
d_call: -
v_call: TRBV6-1
cdr3_aa: CASSASELYGYTF
cdr3_nt: TGTGCCAGCAGTGCCTCGGAGCTTTATGGCTACACCTTC

clone_size: -
j_call: TRBJ2-7
cdr3_length: 14
d_call: TRBD2
v_call: TRBV11-2
cdr3_aa: CASSLGQGLGEQYF
cdr3_nt: TGTGCCAGCAGCCTCGGGCAGGGACTAGGCGAGCAGTACTTC

clone_size: -
j_call: TRBJ1-5
cdr3_length: 13
d_call: -
v_call: TRBV15
cdr3_aa: CATGHNSNQPQHF
cdr3_nt: TGTGCCACCGGACATAATAGCAATCAGCCCCAGCATTTT

clone_size: -
j_call: TRBJ1-1
cdr3_length: 14
d_call: TRBD1
v_call: TRBV4-1
cdr3_aa: CASSPIGQAERAFF
cdr3_nt: TGCGCCAGCAGCCCGATTGGACAGGCAGAGAGAGCTTTCTTT

clone_size: -
j_call: TRBJ2-1
cdr3_length: 14
d_call: TRBD2
v_call: TRBV14
cdr3_aa: CASSRTSGGDEQFF
cdr3_nt: TGTGCCAGCAGCCGGACTAGCGGGGGCGATGAGCAGTTCTTC

clone_size: -
j_call: TRBJ2-7
cdr3_length: 11
d_call: TRBD2
v_call: TRBV15
cdr3_aa: CATGTTYEQYF
cdr3_nt: TGTGCCACCGGGACTACCTACGAGCAGTACTTC

clone_size: medium-sized
j_call: TRBJ2-7
cdr3_length: 18
d_call: TRBD2
v_call: TRBV5-1
cdr3_aa: CASSLGASGGLTSYEQYF
cdr3_nt: TGCGCCAGCAGCTTGGGGGCTAGCGGGGGGTTAACCTCCTACGAGCAGTACTTC

clone_size: -
j_call: TRBJ2-1
cdr3_length: 13
d_call: -
v_call: TRBV6-5
cdr3_aa: CASSQNSYNEQFF
cdr3_nt: TGTGCCAGCAGTCAGAATTCCTACAATGAGCAGTTCTTC

clone_size: few
j_call: TRBJ1-1
cdr3_length: 13
d_call: TRBD1
v_call: TRBV2
cdr3_aa: CASTDRGHAEAFF
cdr3_nt: TGTGCCAGCACGGACAGGGGGCACGCTGAAGCTTTCTTT

clone_size: -
j_call: TRBJ2-7
cdr3_length: 12
d_call: TRBD2
v_call: TRBV7-9
cdr3_aa: CASSWAGGEQYF
cdr3_nt: TGTGCCAGCAGCTGGGCGGGGGGCGAGCAGTACTTC

clone_size: -
j_call: TRBJ2-2
cdr3_length: 14
d_call: -
v_call: TRBV6-4
cdr3_aa: CASSETGSTGELFF
cdr3_nt: TGTGCCAGCAGTGAAACAGGCAGCACCGGGGAGCTGTTTTTT

clone_size: once
j_call: TRBJ2-3
cdr3_length: 15
d_call: TRBD2
v_call: TRBV6-4
cdr3_aa: CASSDAAGGTDTQYF
cdr3_nt: TGTGCCAGCAGTGACGCTGCGGGGGGCACAGATACGCAGTATTTT

clone_size: once
j_call: TRBJ2-2
cdr3_length: 15
d_call: -
v_call: TRBV4-2
cdr3_aa: CASSPRAGEPGELFF
cdr3_nt: TGTGCCAGCAGCCCTCGTGCAGGGGAACCCGGGGAGCTGTTTTTT

clone_size: -
j_call: TRBJ2-7
cdr3_length: 14
d_call: TRBD1
v_call: TRBV11-2
cdr3_aa: CASSLGQGNYEQYF
cdr3_nt: TGTGCCAGCAGCTTGGGACAGGGGAACTACGAGCAGTACTTC

clone_size: -
j_call: TRBJ2-5
cdr3_length: 16
d_call: -
v_call: TRBV5-8
cdr3_aa: CASSLKEGSRQETQYF
cdr3_nt: TGTGCCAGCAGCTTGAAGGAGGGATCGCGCCAAGAGACCCAGTACTTC